The following is a TCR beta chain sequence with its context. Its target is unknown. The data originate from a study of cytomegalovirus exposure and HLA in healthy donors. Overall study findings and caveats: Differences between HLA loci emerged in a later analysis of TCR association rates, with DRB1 most and HLA-C fewest.

With 5 bases clipped from V and 2 bases from J, the junction kept 8 bases outside the gene matches. CDR1 is SEHNR and CDR2 is FQNEAQ in the germline V gene (reference sequence). CDR3 length: 16 residues. PCR used 60 Vbeta primers and 13 Jbeta primers. Original analysis: Some 10 million shared chains were among the about 80 million unique TCR beta chains that a later analysis counted. Measured with immunoSEQ multiplex PCR; TCRdb has only the in-frame clones, and not every one. V and J calls and clone size follow that table, whereas D and trimming were derived from the DNA. In the table there are about 110,000 clones, approximately 66% of which are singletons.

The TCR sequence derives from a man in his forties or fifties in good health and CMV-seropositive. Sequenced material: PBMCs. The chain combines TRBV7-9 with TRBJ2-5; TRBD2 matches at 10 bases. CDR3 coding DNA: TGTGCCAGCAGCGTCTGGACTAGCGGTATACAAGAGACCCAGTACTTC. Translation: CASSVWTSGIQETQYF.